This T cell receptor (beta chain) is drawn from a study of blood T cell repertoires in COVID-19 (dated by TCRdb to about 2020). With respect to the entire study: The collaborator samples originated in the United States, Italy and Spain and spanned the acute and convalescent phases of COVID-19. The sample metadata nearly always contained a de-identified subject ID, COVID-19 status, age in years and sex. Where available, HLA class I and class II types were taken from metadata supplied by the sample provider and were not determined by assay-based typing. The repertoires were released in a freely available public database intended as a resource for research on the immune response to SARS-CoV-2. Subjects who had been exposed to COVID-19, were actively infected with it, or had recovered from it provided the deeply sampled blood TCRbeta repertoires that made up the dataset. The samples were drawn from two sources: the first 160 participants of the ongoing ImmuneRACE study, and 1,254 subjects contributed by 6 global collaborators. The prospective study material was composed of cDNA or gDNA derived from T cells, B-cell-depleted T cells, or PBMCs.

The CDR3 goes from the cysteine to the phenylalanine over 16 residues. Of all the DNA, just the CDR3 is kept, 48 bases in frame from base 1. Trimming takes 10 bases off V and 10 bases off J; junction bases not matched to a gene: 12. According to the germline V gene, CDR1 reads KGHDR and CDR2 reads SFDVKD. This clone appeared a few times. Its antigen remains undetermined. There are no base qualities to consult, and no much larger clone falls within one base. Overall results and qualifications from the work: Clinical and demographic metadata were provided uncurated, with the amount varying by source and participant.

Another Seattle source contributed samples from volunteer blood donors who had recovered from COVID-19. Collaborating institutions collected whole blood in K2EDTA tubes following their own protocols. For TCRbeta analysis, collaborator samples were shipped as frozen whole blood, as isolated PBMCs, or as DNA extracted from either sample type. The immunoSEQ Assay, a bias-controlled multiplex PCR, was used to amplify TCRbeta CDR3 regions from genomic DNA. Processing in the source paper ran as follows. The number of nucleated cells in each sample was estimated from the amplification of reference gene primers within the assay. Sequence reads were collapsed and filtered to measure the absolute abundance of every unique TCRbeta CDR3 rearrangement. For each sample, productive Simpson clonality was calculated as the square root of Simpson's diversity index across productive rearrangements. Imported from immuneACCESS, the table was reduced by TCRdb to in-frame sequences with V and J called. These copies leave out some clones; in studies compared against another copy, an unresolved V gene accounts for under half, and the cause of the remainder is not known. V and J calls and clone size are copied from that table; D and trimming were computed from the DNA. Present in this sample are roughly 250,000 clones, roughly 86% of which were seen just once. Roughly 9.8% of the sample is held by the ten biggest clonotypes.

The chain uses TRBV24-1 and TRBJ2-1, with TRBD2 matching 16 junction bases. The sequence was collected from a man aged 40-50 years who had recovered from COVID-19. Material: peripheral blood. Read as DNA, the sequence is TGTGCCACGGCGGGACTAGCGGGAGGGCCCTCCGCCGAGCAGTTCTTC. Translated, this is CATAGLAGGPSAEQFF.